These 20 T cell receptor beta chains were sequenced from one sample in a study of siplizumab effects on memory and regulatory T cells. Profiling relied on immunoSEQ multiplex PCR, and the TCRdb table lists in-frame clones only, not all of them. The sample includes 80,000 to 130,000 clones, approximately 91% of them seen just once. The sample taken for sequencing was CD4+ T cells sorted from blood. The source is a human donor in good health. Some clones in this sample may be carry-over from other donors' samples.

This chain joins TRBV11-2 and TRBJ1-5; D ambiguous. This CDR3 is built from 15 residues. From germline, CDR1 is SGHAT and CDR2 FQNNGV. Deletions cut 3 bases from V and 6 bases from J, with 15 bases between. CDR3 residues: CASSFAGSGSQPQHF. The CDR3 DNA reads TGTGCCAGCAGCTTTGCCGGGTCGGGTAGTCAGCCCCAGCATTTT.

J is TRBJ2-4 and V is TRBV19; 8 positions agree with TRBD1. In germline, CDR1 is LNHDA, CDR2 SQIVND (reference sequence). After removal of 4 bases from V and 8 bases from J, the junction contained 19 bases not matched to a gene. The CDR3 has 18 residues. The CDR3 loop reads CASSNGRPGQVDVDIQYF. In DNA form, the CDR3 reads TGTGCCAGTAGTAACGGGCGTCCGGGACAGGTGGATGTCGACATTCAGTACTTC.

The table lists this clone with a few counts. The rearrangement uses TRBV5-1 and TRBJ2-1; 8 nucleotides align to TRBD2. After removal of 1 base from V and 2 bases from J, the junction contained 5 bases not matched to a gene. The germline V gene encodes CDR1 SGHRS and CDR2 YFSETQ. The CDR3 contains 16 residues. The CDR3 nucleotides are TGCGCCAGCAGCTTGACAGCGGGAGTCACCTACAATGAGCAGTTCTTC. It codes for CASSLTAGVTYNEQFF.

The rearrangement links TRBV4-1 to TRBJ1-1; no reliable D call. CDR1 MGHRA and CDR2 YSYEKL come from the germline V gene. The CDR3 contains 10 residues. Trimming stripped 0 bases from V and 13 bases from J, with 6 bases between. CDR3 residues: CASSQESHFF. Here the CDR3 DNA reads TGCGCCAGCAGCCAAGAGTCCCATTTCTTT.

This clone was seen a few times. The chain employs TRBV6-1 and TRBJ1-5; D is ambiguous. V lost 0 bases to trimming and J lost 0 bases, with 9 bases between them. The CDR3 has 16 amino acids. Germline V lookup: CDR1 MNHNS, CDR2 SASEGT. CDR3 amino acids: CASSEAYFGSNQPQHF. The DNA for the CDR3 is TGTGCCAGCAGTGAAGCGTACTTCGGTAGCAATCAGCCCCAGCATTTT.

The chain links TRBV5-4 to TRBJ2-7; maybe TRBD2 (6 bases). V was trimmed by 4 bases and J by 7 bases, leaving 21 bases between them. The CDR3 extends over 15 amino acids. The germline V gene encodes CDR1 SGHNT and CDR2 YYREEE (reference sequence). The CDR3 spells CASSVGSFLYEEQYF. The CDR3 DNA reads TGTGCCAGCAGCGTCGGGAGTTTTCTATACGAGGAGCAGTACTTC.

The chain is built from TRBV25-1 and TRBJ2-3; the match to TRBD2 covers 8 bases. CDR1 is MGHDK and CDR2 is SYGVNS in the germline V gene. CDR3 length: 14 amino acids. The V and J ends lost 5 bases and 4 bases, in that order; junction bases with no gene match: 5. CDR3 region: CASSTGLEPDTQYF. The CDR3 DNA follows: TGTGCCAGCAGTACGGGACTAGAGCCAGATACGCAGTATTTT.

The rearrangement links TRBV7-9 to TRBJ2-5; 10 bases match TRBD2. Losses at the gene ends were 4 bases for V and 5 bases for J; bases not matched to a gene: 1. The CDR3 is 13 amino acids. Germline V gene sequence: CDR1 SEHNR, CDR2 FQNEAQ (reference sequence). This CDR3 reads CASSSSGSETQYF. The DNA of the CDR3 is TGTGCCAGCAGCTCTAGCGGGAGTGAGACCCAGTACTTC.

The chain employs TRBV10-3 and TRBJ2-7; 7 bases line up with TRBD2. After removal of 3 bases from V and 6 bases from J, the junction contained 8 bases not matched to a gene. Germline V gene data show CDR1 as ENHRY and CDR2 as SYGVKD. This CDR3 is 14 amino acids long. CDR3 amino acids: CAISDAGDWGEQYF. DNA for the CDR3: TGTGCCATCAGTGACGCGGGAGATTGGGGCGAGCAGTACTTC.

The chain is built from TRBV29-1 and TRBJ1-5; D is undetermined. This CDR3 is 13 amino acids long. The germline V gene encodes CDR1 SQVTM and CDR2 ANQGSEA. Trimming shortened V by 6 bases and J by 7 bases, and 16 bases separated the two germline ends. CDR3 protein: CSVSQSPGQPQHF. CDR3 nucleotide sequence: TGCAGCGTCTCCCAATCACCCGGGCAGCCCCAGCATTTT.

The chain couples TRBV6-1 to TRBJ2-7; the D is unclear. V dropped 6 bases and J dropped 2 bases, with 17 bases sitting between them. The CDR3 runs to 15 residues. Germline V gene lookup returns CDR1 MNHNS and CDR2 SASEGT. CDR3 sequence (DNA): TGTGCCAGCAGAAGGACGGATAACGCGGCCTACGAGCAGTACTTC. Translating gives CASRRTDNAAYEQYF.

The chain combines TRBV27 with TRBJ1-1, with 8 bases lining up with TRBD1. Trimming cost V 8 bases and J 1 base; bases outside gene matches: 0. Germline V gene lookup returns CDR1 MNHEY and CDR2 SMNVEV (reference sequence). The CDR3 is 12 amino acids. DNA of the CDR3: TGTGCCAGCGGACAGGGGAACACTGAAGCTTTCTTT. It encodes CASGQGNTEAFF.

This chain links TRBV18 with TRBJ2-7; 7 bases align to TRBD2. Losses at the gene ends were 4 bases for V and 5 bases for J; bases not matched to a gene: 5. Per the germline V gene, CDR1 is KGHSH and CDR2 is LQKENI. This CDR3 has 13 amino acids. CDR3 residues: CASSRRGGDEQYF. The CDR3 nucleotides read TGTGCCAGCTCACGGCGCGGGGGAGACGAGCAGTACTTC.

The chain employs TRBV2 and TRBJ1-5; a weak D match, TRBD1 (5 bases). Germline assignment: CDR1 SNHLY and CDR2 FYNNEI. The CDR3 covers 15 residues. Trimming cost V 6 bases and J 6 bases, with 18 bases left between them. The CDR3 region is CASSDLGAGIQPQHF. The CDR3 nucleotides read TGTGCCAGCAGCGACCTCGGGGCAGGGATTCAGCCCCAGCATTTT. The full variable domain, in which reference TRBV2 and TRBJ1-5 provide the parts outside the CDR3, is EPEVTQTPSHQVTQMGQEVILRCVPISNHLYFYWYRQILGQKVEFLVSFYNNEISEKSEIFDDQFSVERPDGSNFTLKIRSTKLEDSAMYFCASSDLGAGIQPQHFGDGTRLSIL.

This clone is a singleton in its sample. The chain couples TRBV27 to TRBJ2-7; 7 bases fit TRBD2. From germline, CDR1 is MNHEY and CDR2 SMNVEV (reference sequence). V lost 4 bases and J lost 2; bases outside the gene matches: 5. There are 14 residues in the CDR3. The DNA for the CDR3 is TGTGCCAGCAGTTGGGGGACTAAAACCTACGAGCAGTACTTC. Translation: CASSWGTKTYEQYF.

The chain couples TRBV10-2 to TRBJ2-2; the match to TRBD1 covers 9 bases. CDR3 size: 14 residues. Germline lookup yields CDR1 WSHSY and CDR2 SAAADI. V dropped 5 bases and J dropped 4; count of bases not matched to a gene: 2. The CDR3 here is CASSWDRATGELFF. CDR3 coding DNA: TGCGCCAGCAGTTGGGACAGGGCCACCGGGGAGCTGTTTTTT.

The chain links TRBV28 to TRBJ1-2; TRBD1 agrees at 8 bases. This CDR3 is built from 17 residues. The germline CDR1 and CDR2 sequences are MDHEN and SYDVKM. J lost 7 bases, V lost 5 bases, and 18 bases had no gene match. CDR3 in amino acids: CASSTRDRPPNPRGYTF. CDR3 DNA sequence: TGTGCCAGCAGTACCCGGGACAGGCCCCCAAACCCCCGTGGCTACACCTTC.

This chain uses TRBV5-8 with TRBJ2-1; TRBD2 agrees at 12 bases. Looked up from germline, CDR1 is SGHTS and CDR2 is YDEGEE. The CDR3 spans 15 residues. J lost 8 bases, V lost 4 bases, and 7 bases had no gene match. The CDR3 protein is CASSLLAGGYDEQFF. CDR3 coding DNA: TGTGCCAGCAGCCTCCTAGCGGGAGGGTATGATGAGCAGTTCTTC.

Only a few counts were recorded for this clone. This chain uses TRBV2 with TRBJ1-2; D is perhaps TRBD1 (6 bases). Between the trimmed V and J ends, which lost 5 bases and 2 bases, there was a span of 9 bases. The CDR3 extends over 13 amino acids. From germline, CDR1 is SNHLY and CDR2 FYNNEI. CDR3 loop: CASSTGSNYGYTF. Written as DNA, the CDR3 is TGTGCCAGCAGTACAGGGTCCAACTATGGCTACACCTTC.

This sequence joins TRBV27 and TRBJ2-5; 8 nucleotides agree with TRBD1. The J call may be faulty, since TRBJ2-7 better matches the DNA end. The germline V gene encodes CDR1 MNHEY and CDR2 SMNVEV (reference sequence). CDR3 length equals 15 residues. The CDR3 DNA reads TGTGCCAGCAGCCCAGAGGTGGGCAGGGGGCGCGAGCAGTACTTC. Protein product: CASSPEVGRGREQYF.